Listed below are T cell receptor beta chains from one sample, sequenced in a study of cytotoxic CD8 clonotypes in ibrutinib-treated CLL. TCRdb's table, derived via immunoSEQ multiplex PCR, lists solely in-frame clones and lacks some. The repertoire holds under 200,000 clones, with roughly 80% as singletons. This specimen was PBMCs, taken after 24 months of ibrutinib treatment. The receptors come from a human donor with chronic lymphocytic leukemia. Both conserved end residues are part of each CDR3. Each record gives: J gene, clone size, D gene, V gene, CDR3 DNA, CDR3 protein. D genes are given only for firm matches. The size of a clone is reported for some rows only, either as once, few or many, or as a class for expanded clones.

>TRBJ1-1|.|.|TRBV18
TGTGCCACCCAGGAAGTCAGGGGCACTGAAGCTTTCTTT
CATQEVRGTEAFF
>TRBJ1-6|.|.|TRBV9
TGTGCCAGCAGCACCCGGACCGGGTCTGGTAATTCACCCCTCCACTTT
CASSTRTGSGNSPLHF
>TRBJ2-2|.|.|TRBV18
TGTGCCAGCTCACCACGGCAGGGGCGCACCGGGGAGCTGTTTTTT
CASSPRQGRTGELFF
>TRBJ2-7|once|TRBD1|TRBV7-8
TGTGCCAGCAGCTCCCCGGGACAGCTTTCCTACGAGCAGTACTTC
CASSSPGQLSYEQYF
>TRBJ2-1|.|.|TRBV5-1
TGCGCCAGCAGCTTTACAGTTTCGGGGAATGAGCAGTTCTTC
CASSFTVSGNEQFF
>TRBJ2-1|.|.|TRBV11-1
TGTGCCAGCAGCTTATCGACGCGGAATGAGCAGTTCTTC
CASSLSTRNEQFF
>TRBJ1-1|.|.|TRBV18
TGTGCCAGCTCACTTGGATCTTTGAACACTGAAGCTTTCTTT
CASSLGSLNTEAFF
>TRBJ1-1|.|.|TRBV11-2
TGTGCCAGCACCATTAGGGGCCCTGACAGATTCACTGAAGCTTTCTTT
CASTIRGPDRFTEAFF
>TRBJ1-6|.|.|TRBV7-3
TGTGCCAGCAGCCCCGGCGGCAGGGGTTTTCATAATTCACCCCTCCACTTT
CASSPGGRGFHNSPLHF
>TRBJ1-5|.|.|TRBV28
TGTGCCAGCAGGATTTACAGGGTTAGCAATCAGCCCCAGCATTTT
CASRIYRVSNQPQHF
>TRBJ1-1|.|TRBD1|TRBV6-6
TGTGCCAGCAGTACGCGACAGGGGACGATCCGTGAAGCTTTCTTT
CASSTRQGTIREAFF
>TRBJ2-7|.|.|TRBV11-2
TGTGCCAGCAGCCCTTTGACAGGCTTATTACACGAGCAGTACTTC
CASSPLTGLLHEQYF
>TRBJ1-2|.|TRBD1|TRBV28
TGTGCCAGCAGGGGGGCAGGGGGCGAGACGAGCTACACCTTC
CASRGAGGETSYTF
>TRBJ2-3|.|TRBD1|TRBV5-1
TGCGCCAGCAGCTCTACTCGACAGGGCCCTAGAGCAGATACGCAGTATTTT
CASSSTRQGPRADTQYF
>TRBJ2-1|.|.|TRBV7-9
TGTGCCAGCAGTTCCGACTCCCACAATGAGCAGTTCTTC
CASSSDSHNEQFF
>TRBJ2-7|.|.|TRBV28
TGTGCCAGCAGTTTTCGGCGTAGCCGCTCCTACGAGCAGTACTTC
CASSFRRSRSYEQYF
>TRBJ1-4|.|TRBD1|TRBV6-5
TGTGCCAGCAGTTACGACAGGGGAGCTAATGAAAAACTGTTTTTT
CASSYDRGANEKLFF
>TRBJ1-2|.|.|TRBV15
TGTGCCACCAGCGGTATCCGGGACACCTTTAACTATGGCTACACCTTC
CATSGIRDTFNYGYTF
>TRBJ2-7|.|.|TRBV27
TGTGCCAGCAGTTTGACCCACTCGACTTACTACGAGCAGTACTTC
CASSLTHSTYYEQYF
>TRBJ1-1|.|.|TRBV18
TGTGCCAGCTCACGGCCAAACACTGAAGCTTTCTTT
CASSRPNTEAFF
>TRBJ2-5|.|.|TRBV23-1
TGCGCCAGCAGTCACCACCAAGAGACCCAGTACTTC
CASSHHQETQYF
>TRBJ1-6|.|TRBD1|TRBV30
TGTGCCTGGGCAGACAGGGGGAACTCACCCCTCCACTTT
CAWADRGNSPLHF
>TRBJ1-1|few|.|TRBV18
TGTGCCAGCTCACCCCTCGGGCAGGGCAACACTGAAGCTTTCTTT
CASSPLGQGNTEAFF
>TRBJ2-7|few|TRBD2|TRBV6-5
TGTGCCAGCATCGGGCGGGGGAACCACGAGCAGTACTTC
CASIGRGNHEQYF
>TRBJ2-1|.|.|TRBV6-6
TGTGCCAGCAGTTACGTTCAGGGTCGGGAGCAGTTCTTC
CASSYVQGREQFF
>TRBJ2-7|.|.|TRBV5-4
TGTGCCAGCAGCTTGATCTTGGGGAGCTCCTACGAGCAGTACTTC
CASSLILGSSYEQYF
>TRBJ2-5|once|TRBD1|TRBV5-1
TGCGCCAGCAGCTGGGGACAGGGTTTAGAGACCCAGTACTTC
CASSWGQGLETQYF
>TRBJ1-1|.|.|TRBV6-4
TGTGCCAGCAGTGCGGGGGGGATAGCTTTCTTT
CASSAGGIAFF
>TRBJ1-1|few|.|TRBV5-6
TGTGCCAGCAGCACCTACAGACCGAACACTGAAGCTTTCTTT
CASSTYRPNTEAFF
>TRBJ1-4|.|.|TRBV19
TGTGCCAGTACCCATCCGGTCGAGGCTGAAAAACTGTTTTTT
CASTHPVEAEKLFF
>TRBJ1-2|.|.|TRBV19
TGTGCCACCTTGGGCCTGAACTATGGCTACACCTTC
CATLGLNYGYTF
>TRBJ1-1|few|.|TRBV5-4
TGTGCCAGCAGCTTGCCAGGGAGAACTGAAGCTTTCTTT
CASSLPGRTEAFF
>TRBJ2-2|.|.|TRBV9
TGTGCCAGCAGCGTCCCAGAGGGGGGTTACGACACCGGGGAGCTGTTTTTT
CASSVPEGGYDTGELFF
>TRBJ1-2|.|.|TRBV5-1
TGCGCCAGCAGCTTGGGCACGGATGTCTATGGCTACACCTTC
CASSLGTDVYGYTF
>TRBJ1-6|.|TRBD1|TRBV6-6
TGTGCCAGCAGTTCTCGACAGGGCGATAATTCACCCCTCCACTTT
CASSSRQGDNSPLHF
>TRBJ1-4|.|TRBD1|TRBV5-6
TGTGCCAGCAGCTTGTCTGCAGGGGGCTCTAATGAAAAACTGTTTTTT
CASSLSAGGSNEKLFF
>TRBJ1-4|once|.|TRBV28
TGTGCCAGCAGTATCCTACAGGGAGGTAGCGAAAAACTGTTTTTT
CASSILQGGSEKLFF
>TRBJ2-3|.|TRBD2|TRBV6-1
TGTGCCAGCGTTCCTACAATGGGAGGGATTACGCAGTATTTT
CASVPTMGGITQYF
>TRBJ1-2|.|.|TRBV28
TGTGCCAGCAGTTTAAAGGGTTACTCTGGCTACACCTTC
CASSLKGYSGYTF
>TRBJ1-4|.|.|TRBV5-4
TGTGCCAGCAGCTCCACCCGTGAAAAACTGTTTTTT
CASSSTREKLFF
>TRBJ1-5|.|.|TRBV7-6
TGTGCCAGCAGCTTAGTGGGAGGGCCAGGAAGCAATCAGCCCCAGCATTTT
CASSLVGGPGSNQPQHF
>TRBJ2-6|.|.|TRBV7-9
TGTGCCAGCAGAACCTCTGGGGCCAACGTCCTGACTTTC
CASRTSGANVLTF
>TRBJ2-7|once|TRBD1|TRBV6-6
TGTGCCAGCAGTAGGGGACAGGGGGCCTACGAGCAGTACTTC
CASSRGQGAYEQYF
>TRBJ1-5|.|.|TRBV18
TGTGCCAGCTCACAGGCCCTCAATCAGCCCCAGCATTTT
CASSQALNQPQHF
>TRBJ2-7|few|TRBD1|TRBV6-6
TGTGCCAGCACTCAAGTCCCCGGGACAGCCTACGAGCAGTACTTC
CASTQVPGTAYEQYF